This is a list of T cell receptor beta chains from one sample in a study of response to subunit inactivated influenza vaccine. Each CDR3 protein gets one entry after TCRdb re-called the RT-PCR reads with MiXCR. Here the sample spans over 450,000 distinct CDR3 sequences, approximately 13% being singletons. The sequencing used PBMCs from blood, collected 45 days after vaccination. The receptors shown here come from a man aged 45 to 65 who received an inactivated influenza vaccine. CDR3s include the opening cysteine and the closing phenylalanine or tryptophan. D genes are given only for firm matches. The size entry is marked missing in some rows and otherwise reads once, few, many or a size class.

CDR3nt,CDR3aa,abundance,v_gene,d_gene,j_gene
TGTGCCAGCAGCTTAGCCTGGGATCAGCCCCAGCATTTT,CASSLAWDQPQHF,NA,TRBV7-2,NA,TRBJ1-5
TGTGCCAGCAGTTTCGGACAGAATCAGCCCCAGCATTTT,CASSFGQNQPQHF,few,TRBV5-5,NA,TRBJ1-5
TGTGCCAGCAGTTTAGGGATTAGCGGGGGTAGCACAGATACGCAGTATTTT,CASSLGISGGSTDTQYF,many,TRBV12-3/TRBV12-4,TRBD2,TRBJ2-3
TGTGCCAGCAGCTTAAGGACGGCTGAAAAACTGTTTTTT,CASSLRTAEKLFF,few,TRBV5-6,NA,TRBJ1-4
TGTGCCAGCAGCCAGATGTACAGGGACTCCTACAATGAGCAGTTCTTC,CASSQMYRDSYNEQFF,NA,TRBV14,NA,TRBJ2-1
TGTGCCAGCAGCCGGAAAGGAGTAGACACCGGGGAGCTGTTTTTT,CASSRKGVDTGELFF,few,TRBV6-1,NA,TRBJ2-2
TGCAGCGTAGCCGCGGGAGGCAGGTCCGGTGAGCAGTTCTTC,CSVAAGGRSGEQFF,few,TRBV29-1,TRBD2,TRBJ2-1
TGCGCCAGCAGCCAAGATCAAGGTCTAGGCACCCAGTACTTC,CASSQDQGLGTQYF,NA,TRBV4-3,NA,TRBJ2-5
TGCGCCAGCAGCCTCGACCAGGGATTTGAGCAGTTCTTC,CASSLDQGFEQFF,few,TRBV5-1,NA,TRBJ2-1
TGCGCCAGCAGCTTGGCCGCGCGGAGGAACACTGAAGCTTTCTTT,CASSLAARRNTEAFF,NA,TRBV5-1,NA,TRBJ1-1
TGCGCCAGCAGCCAAGACCCCGACTATAATTCACCCCTCCACTTT,CASSQDPDYNSPLHF,NA,TRBV4-3,NA,TRBJ1-6
TGTGCCAGCAGCTTGGGGGGACAGGGGATTTCCTACGAGCAGTACTTC,CASSLGGQGISYEQYF,few,TRBV5-5,TRBD1,TRBJ2-7
TGCGCCAGCAGCTCCGGACAGATGGGCTACACCTTC,CASSSGQMGYTF,NA,TRBV5-1,NA,TRBJ1-2
TGTGCCAGCGGGGGCCAACCTTACAATGAGCAGTTCTTC,CASGGQPYNEQFF,NA,TRBV12-3/TRBV12-4,NA,TRBJ2-1
TGTGCCAGCAGCTTAAGGGGACCCACCGGGGAGCTGTTTTTT,CASSLRGPTGELFF,NA,TRBV13,NA,TRBJ2-2
TGCAGTGCTAGAAGGCTAGCGGGGGACTTCTACGAGCAGTACTTC,CSARRLAGDFYEQYF,NA,TRBV20-1,TRBD2,TRBJ2-7
TGCGCCAGCAGCTTCCCGTCTAGCGGGGGAAGAACCACCGGGGAGCTGTTTTTT,CASSFPSSGGRTTGELFF,NA,TRBV5-1,TRBD2,TRBJ2-2